This T cell receptor (beta chain) was recorded in a study of identical twins' blood T cells. Study-level points and caveats: Abundant TCRbeta CDR3s overlapped more between twins than with unrelated donors. Shared environment remains a possible cause of twin similarity. Even for out-of-frame TCRbeta, twins reportedly shared V gene usage much more than unrelated donors.

V lost 7 bases to trimming and J lost 6 bases, with 16 bases between them. The CDR3 has 14 residues. CDR1 LGHNT and CDR2 FRNRAP come from the germline V gene. Comments on this clonotype: The antigen remains undetermined.

Each TCR cDNA library carried sample-specific barcodes on both ends. TCRdb passed the 5' RACE reads through MiXCR, listing each CDR3 protein once. The data contain 350,000 to 400,000 distinct CDR3 sequences, roughly 28% of them singletons. The specimen was PBMCs. This TCR came from a woman aged 18-49 years in good health. The rearrangement joins TRBV12-5 to TRBJ2-1; D gene uncertain. The CDR3: CASEQRILGNEQFF. The CDR3 DNA follows: TGTGCTAGTGAACAAAGGATATTGGGCAATGAGCAGTTCTTC.